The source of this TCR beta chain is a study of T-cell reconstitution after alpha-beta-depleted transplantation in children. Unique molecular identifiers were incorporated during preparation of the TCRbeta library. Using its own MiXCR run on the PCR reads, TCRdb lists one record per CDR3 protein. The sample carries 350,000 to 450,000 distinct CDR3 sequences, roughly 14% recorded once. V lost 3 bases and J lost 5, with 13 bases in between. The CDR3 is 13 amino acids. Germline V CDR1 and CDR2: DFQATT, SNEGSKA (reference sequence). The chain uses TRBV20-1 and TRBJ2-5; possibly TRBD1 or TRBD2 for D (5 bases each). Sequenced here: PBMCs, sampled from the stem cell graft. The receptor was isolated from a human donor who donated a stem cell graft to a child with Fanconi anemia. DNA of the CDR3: TGCAGTGCTAGGGACACTAGTCTCGAGACCCAGTACTTC. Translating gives CSARDTSLETQYF.